Below, 30 T cell receptor beta chains from the same sample are listed, as sequenced in a study of regulatory T cells in long-lasting Graves disease. To make TCR beta libraries, researchers used iRepertoire HTBI primers and Arm-PCR of CDR3 regions. A single record per CDR3 protein comes from TCRdb applying MiXCR to the multiplex PCR reads. The profile shows approximately 540,000 distinct CDR3 sequences, more than 10% of them singletons. Time point noted: newly diagnosed GD, antithyroid drugs for less than 3 months. Making the TCR library involved RNA that had been extracted from PBMCs. This sample was shared with a second study, whose subject was T cells in Graves' hyperthyroidism and ophthalmopathy.

Here the sequenced sample was peripheral blood mononuclear cells (PBMCs), taken at new diagnosis, from a patient treated with antithyroid drugs. These receptors were obtained from a woman aged 25 to 45 with Graves disease.

The chain uses TRBV30 and TRBJ2-1; D might be TRBD2 (5 bases). CDR1 is GTSNPN and CDR2 is SVGIG in the germline V gene (reference sequence). The CDR3 loop spans 14 amino acids. The V gene lost 1 base and the J gene lost 3 bases, with 10 bases spanning the gap. CDR3 sequence: CAWSDQRSYNEQFF. The CDR3 bases are TGTGCCTGGAGTGACCAGCGGAGCTACAATGAGCAGTTCTTC. The variable domain in full, completed from reference TRBV30 and TRBJ2-1, reads SQTIHQWPATLVQPVGSPLSLECTVEGTSNPNLYWYRQAAGRGLQLLFYSVGIGQISSEVPQNLSASRPQDRQFILSSKKLLLSDSGFYLCAWSDQRSYNEQFFGPGTRLTVL.

This clonotype was seen more than once but under ten times. The junction departs from germline at one end; a sequencing error may be responsible. The V and J genes are TRBV5-1 and TRBJ2-1; TRBD2 is a possible D gene (5 bases). Germline assignment: CDR1 SGHRS and CDR2 YFSETQ. The CDR3 loop spans 13 amino acids. The CDR3 sequence is CASSGDVLASRFF. CDR3 nucleotide sequence: TGTGCCAGCAGCGGAGACGTTTTGGCAAGTCGGTTCTTC.

Of note for this clonotype: An end of the junction does not agree with germline; a read error may underlie this. The J gene is TRBJ2-7, the V gene TRBV28, with 7 bases fitting TRBD1. Germline CDR1 reads MDHEN; CDR2 reads SYDVKM. The CDR3 covers 15 residues. The CDR3 protein is CVSIGHRGRSYEQYF. The CDR3 DNA follows: TGTGTCAGCATCGGACACAGGGGTAGGTCCTACGAGCAGTACTTC.

The chain is built from TRBV11-2 and TRBJ2-7; D ambiguous. Deletions cut 5 bases from V and 1 base from J, with 15 bases between. Germline V gene data show CDR1 as SGHAT and CDR2 as FQNNGV. The length of the CDR3 is 15 residues. As DNA, the CDR3 is TGTGCCAGCAGCCCGATTGTCCAAAATTCCTACGAGCAGTACTTC. Translating gives CASSPIVQNSYEQYF.

The genes are TRBV6-2 or TRBV6-3 and TRBJ2-4; 12 bases agree with TRBD2. J was trimmed by 0 bases and V by 5 bases; bases with no gene match: 11. CDR3 length: 19 amino acids. CDR1 and CDR2 from the germline V gene are MNHEY and SVGEGT. The CDR3 coding sequence is TGTGCCAGCAGTCCCAGGGGAGGACTAGCGGGATTAGCCAAAAACATTCAGTACTTC. Translated: CASSPRGGLAGLAKNIQYF.

The table lists this clonotype with a count of one. The chain joins TRBV30 to TRBJ2-2; no definite D call. The CDR3 runs to 15 residues. The V gene's germline CDR1 is GTSNPN and CDR2 SVGIG (reference sequence). Trimming took 1 base from V and 1 from J, leaving 10 bases between them. CDR3 DNA: TGTGCCTGGAGTGAAGAGGACGGGAACACCGGGGAGCTGTTTTTT. Its protein product is CAWSEEDGNTGELFF.

Many counts were recorded for this clonotype. This CDR3 is CSVRLASTYEQYF. CDR3 in DNA: TGCAGCGTTAGACTAGCGAGTACCTACGAGCAGTACTTC. V and J are TRBV29-1 and TRBJ2-7, with 8 bases matching TRBD2. The CDR3 spans 13 residues. From germline, CDR1 is SQVTM and CDR2 ANQGSEA. Trimming removed 5 bases from V and 2 bases from J; junction bases left unmatched: 5.

This clonotype was counted at least ten times. V gene TRBV10-3 combines with J gene TRBJ2-7; D unresolved. The CDR3 runs 15 residues. Trimming stripped 3 bases from V and 0 bases from J, with 12 bases between. Germline assignment: CDR1 ENHRY and CDR2 SYGVKD. CDR3 DNA sequence: TGTGCCATCAGTGAAGGGTCCTGGATCTCCTACGAGCAGTACTTC. It codes for CAISEGSWISYEQYF.

There are many counts of this clonotype. The J gene is TRBJ1-1, the V gene TRBV12-3 or TRBV12-4; D gene uncertain. The CDR3 runs 12 residues. V lost 3 bases and J lost 7, with 9 bases in between. The CDR3 sequence: CASSFRIGEAFF. The CDR3 bases are TGTGCCAGCAGTTTTCGAATCGGTGAAGCTTTCTTT.

This clonotype has only one observation. This sequence joins TRBV27 and TRBJ2-2, with 9 positions matching TRBD1. Germline values: CDR1 MNHEY, CDR2 SMNVEV (reference sequence). This CDR3 region has 18 residues. After removal of 2 bases from V and 6 bases from J, the junction contained 13 bases not matched to a gene. The CDR3 bases are TGTGCCAGCAGTTTAAATTGGCCGGGACAGGGTCGAGCCGGGGAGCTGTTTTTT. It specifies CASSLNWPGQGRAGELFF.

This clonotype has a count of ten or more. The chain carries TRBV7-2 and TRBJ2-3, with D uncertain. This CDR3 region has 14 residues. V lost 3 bases, J lost 0 bases, and 7 bases lay in between. Germline V gene data show CDR1 as SGHTA and CDR2 as FQGNSA. The CDR3 region is CASSFSTSTDTQYF. CDR3 nucleotides: TGTGCCAGCAGCTTTTCCACTAGCACAGATACGCAGTATTTT.

This clonotype was seen more than once but under ten times. The chain joins TRBV7-9 to TRBJ2-2; D may match TRBD1 or TRBD2 (5 bases each). The ends were cut back, 5 bases at V and 4 bases at J, with 14 bases in the middle. This CDR3 has 15 residues. The germline CDR1 and CDR2 sequences are SEHNR and FQNEAQ (reference sequence). CDR3: CASSPGWDRTGELFF. CDR3 in DNA: TGTGCCAGCAGCCCGGGTTGGGACCGCACCGGGGAGCTGTTTTTT. The full variable domain, with the rest looked up from reference TRBV7-9 and TRBJ2-2, is DTGVSQNPRHKITKRGQNVTFRCDPISEHNRLYWYRQTLGQGPEFLTYFQNEAQLEKSRLLSDRFSAERPKGSFSTLEIQRTEQGDSAMYLCASSPGWDRTGELFFGEGSRLTVL.

The V gene is TRBV19, the J gene TRBJ1-3; D perhaps matches TRBD1 (5 bases). Germline loops: CDR1 LNHDA, CDR2 SQIVND (reference sequence). The CDR3 is 14 residues long. Trimming cost V 8 bases and J 2 bases, with 13 bases left between them. The CDR3 region is CASGHRGTGNTIYF. In DNA, the CDR3 is TGTGCCAGTGGGCATAGGGGAACTGGAAACACCATATATTTT.

This clonotype was counted only a few times. This chain connects TRBV7-3 to TRBJ1-1; TRBD1 aligns across 7 bases. From germline, CDR1 is SGHTA and CDR2 FQGTGA. The CDR3 spans 14 residues. Losses at the gene ends were 7 bases for V and 6 bases for J; bases not matched to a gene: 11. The CDR3: CASTAGGSMAEAFF. CDR3 DNA: TGTGCCAGCACCGCAGGGGGGAGTATGGCTGAAGCTTTCTTT.

This clonotype was detected ten times or more. This sequence joins TRBV6-1 and TRBJ2-7, with 8 bases that match TRBD2. Germline V gene lookup returns CDR1 MNHNS and CDR2 SASEGT. V was clipped by 5 bases and J by 0 bases; unmatched bases: 6. The CDR3 totals 15 residues. DNA for the CDR3: TGTGCCAGCAGTACCATAGCGGGAAGCTCCTACGAGCAGTACTTC. Its translation is CASSTIAGSSYEQYF.

This clonotype was found many times. The rearrangement uses TRBV27 and TRBJ2-2; no firm D call. The V and J ends lost 3 bases and 2 bases respectively, with 10 bases between them. The CDR3 totals 15 residues. Germline values: CDR1 MNHEY, CDR2 SMNVEV (reference sequence). This CDR3 reads CASSLRLPNTGELFF. The CDR3 coding sequence is TGTGCCAGCAGTTTGAGGCTACCTAACACCGGGGAGCTGTTTTTT.

This clonotype was seen many times. The chain links TRBV20-1 to TRBJ1-6, with D hard to call. Germline loops: CDR1 DFQATT, CDR2 SNEGSKA (reference sequence). Deletions cut 6 bases from V and 0 bases from J, with 6 bases between. The CDR3 is 13 residues long. CDR3 sequence (DNA): TGCAGTGCCGGAACCTCCTATAATTCACCCCTCCACTTT. Amino acids: CSAGTSYNSPLHF.

About this clonotype itself: One base separates it from a far larger clone, so it is likely a read error. This rearrangement joins TRBV28 to TRBJ2-1, with D possibly TRBD1 on 6 matching bases. The CDR3 loop spans 12 amino acids. Germline CDR1 MDHEN, CDR2 SYDVKM. The V end lost 6 bases, the J end lost 10 bases, and 13 bases lay between the germline ends. CDR3 region: CASRQGFFEQFF. The DNA of the CDR3 is TGTGCCAGCAGACAGGGATTTTTCGAGCAGTTCTTC.

This clonotype was detected a few times. The V call is TRBV3-1, the J call TRBJ2-1; D is unclear. The CDR3 is 16 residues long. The germline V gene encodes CDR1 LGHDT and CDR2 YNNKEL (reference sequence). V lost 2 bases and J lost 0, with 11 bases in between. The chain's CDR3 is CASSQRTYSSYNEQFF. CDR3 bases: TGTGCCAGCAGCCAACGGACGTACAGCTCCTACAATGAGCAGTTCTTC.

This clonotype occurred many times. The gene calls are TRBV20-1 and TRBJ2-2, with 7 bases fitting TRBD2. This CDR3 contains 14 residues. V trimming: 7 bases; J trimming: 5 bases; junction bases outside the gene matches: 10. Germline CDR1 DFQATT, CDR2 SNEGSKA (reference sequence). CDR3 nucleotides: TGCAGTGTCGATAGGGAGGGGAGGACCGGGGAGCTGTTTTTT. Encoded protein: CSVDREGRTGELFF.

Many counts were recorded for this clonotype. The rearrangement links TRBV6-9 to TRBJ2-7; D may be TRBD1 (6 bases). CDR1 and CDR2 (germline): MNHGY, SVAAGI. V was cut by 4 bases and J by 5 bases, with 12 bases left in between. The CDR3 covers 13 residues. CDR3 sequence reads: CASSSDRSDEQYF. As DNA, the CDR3 is TGTGCCAGCAGTTCCGACAGGAGCGACGAGCAGTACTTC.

This clonotype was seen more than once but under ten times. The chain couples TRBV30 to TRBJ2-2, with D possibly being TRBD2 (5 bases). Trimming left V 0 bases short and J 5 bases short, with 16 bases between. CDR1 and CDR2 from the germline V gene are GTSNPN and SVGIG (reference sequence). CDR3 length: 16 amino acids. The CDR3 loop is CAWSVLGNSGTGELFF. CDR3 bases: TGTGCCTGGAGTGTACTCGGGAATTCGGGAACCGGGGAGCTGTTTTTT.

This clonotype has ten or more counts. J is TRBJ1-2 and V is TRBV7-2; D unclear. The V end lost 5 bases, the J end lost 3 bases, and 13 bases lay between the germline ends. This CDR3 has 14 amino acids. Germline CDR1 and CDR2: SGHTA and FQGNSA. CDR3 sequence (DNA): TGTGCCAGCAGCCCCCATAAGGGCGACTATGGCTACACCTTC. Translated: CASSPHKGDYGYTF.

Regarding this clonotype: Possible read error: a much larger clone is one base away. The gene calls are TRBV27 and TRBJ2-7, with 7 bases aligning to TRBD2. Germline loops: CDR1 MNHEY, CDR2 SMNVEV (reference sequence). This CDR3 has 14 amino acids. This chain's CDR3 is CASILAGSFYEQYF. CDR3 DNA: TGTGCCAGCATTTTAGCGGGCTCTTTCTACGAGCAGTACTTC.

In its sample, this clonotype was seen many times. The rearrangement joins TRBV28 to TRBJ2-7; no clear D. The CDR3 sequence is 14 residues long. V lost 7 bases and J 1 base, leaving 14 bases between the germline ends. Looked up from germline, CDR1 is MDHEN and CDR2 is SYDVKM. In nucleotides, the CDR3 is TGTGCCAGCACCCCGTCGGGCAGTTCCTACGAGCAGTACTTC. Encoded protein: CASTPSGSSYEQYF.

This clonotype was found many times. The chain combines TRBV2 with TRBJ1-1; D perhaps matches TRBD1 (5 bases). The CDR3 has 13 residues. Per the germline V gene, CDR1 is SNHLY and CDR2 is FYNNEI. V was pared by 5 bases and J by 3 bases, with 10 bases between. CDR3 DNA sequence: TGTGCCAGCAGTATCAGGGTGGACACTGAAGCTTTCTTT. Translated: CASSIRVDTEAFF.

The table lists this clonotype with a few counts. The chain uses TRBV6-2 or TRBV6-3 and TRBJ2-2; no clear D gene. This CDR3 has 14 residues. V lost 10 bases, J lost 0 bases, and 12 bases lay in between. Germline CDR1 is MNHEY and CDR2 is SVGEGT. CDR3 residues: CATSEFANTGELFF. The CDR3 coding sequence is TGTGCCACCTCAGAATTCGCGAACACCGGGGAGCTGTTTTTT.

This clonotype turned up a few times. This chain uses TRBV10-3 with TRBJ1-5; D is unresolved. Looked up from germline, CDR1 is ENHRY and CDR2 is SYGVKD. V lost 4 bases and J 6 bases, leaving 10 bases between the germline ends. The CDR3 runs to 13 residues. This CDR3 is CAISGGGSQPQHF. The CDR3 region has the DNA TGTGCCATCAGTGGAGGAGGGAGTCAGCCCCAGCATTTT.

This clonotype was found many times. The CDR3 sequence is CASSGFVRAGEKLFF. The CDR3 DNA reads TGTGCCAGCAGTGGATTTGTGAGGGCTGGTGAAAAACTGTTTTTT. The chain recombines TRBV6-1 with TRBJ1-4; D call uncertain. In germline, CDR1 is MNHNS, CDR2 SASEGT. The V end was cut by 4 bases, the J end by 7 bases, with 16 bases between. This CDR3 has 15 residues.

This clonotype was counted ten times or more. The DNA of the CDR3 is TGTGCCAGCAGTCACGCGTCACCTTCCCGGTTCTTC. This translates into CASSHASPSRFF. J is TRBJ2-1 and V is TRBV6-1; D gene ambiguous. Germline V gene sequence: CDR1 MNHNS, CDR2 SASEGT. The length of the CDR3 is 12 residues. V dropped 5 bases and J dropped 15 bases, with 17 bases sitting between them.